This section outlines one T cell receptor (beta chain) sequence together with its context. The target antigen is unknown. The data stem from a study of shared clonotypes between healthy human individuals. The genomic DNA of each subset was split evenly across several immunoSEQ plates. The protocol was immunoSEQ multiplex PCR, while the TCRdb copy is restricted to in-frame clones and leaves out a portion. The table shows some 2,400,000 clones, with nearly 97% occurring only once. Within Nashville, Tennessee resided all donors, each a Caucasian adult. Germline CDR1 reads SGHTA; CDR2 reads FQGNSA. With V trimmed by 0 bases and J by 4 bases, 3 bases remained unmatched. The CDR3 spans 15 residues. Study-level findings and limits: The naive CD4 repertoires of several donors were compared, and roughly 5% of clonotypes were shared. Relative to clonotypes present in all four donors, those not shared had lower generation probabilities.

The sequence derives from a man younger than 35 in good health. This chain uses TRBV7-2 with TRBJ2-3; 8 bases map to TRBD2. Sequenced input: naive CD4+ T cells sorted from blood. Subset here: CD45RA+ positively selected. CDR3 amino acids: CASSLATGGADTQYF. CDR3 coding DNA: TGTGCCAGCAGCTTAGCGACGGGGGGGGCAGATACGCAGTATTTT.